Here is one T cell receptor (beta chain) with its context. The repertoire was sequenced with immunoSEQ multiplex PCR; TCRdb's copy has only in-frame clones and lacks some. The sample carries more than 140,000 clones, 70% to 80% recorded once. This sample is part of a study of cytotoxic CD8 clonotypes in ibrutinib-treated CLL. This TCR was sampled from a human donor with chronic lymphocytic leukemia. The sample in question was PBMCs, obtained after 12 months of ibrutinib treatment.

The CDR3: CASSQHLHLAGGSFYEQYF. CDR3 sequence (DNA): TGCGCCAGCAGCCAGCACCTTCACCTAGCGGGAGGGTCTTTTTACGAGCAGTACTTC. The chain is built from TRBV4-1 and TRBJ2-7; 12 positions agree with TRBD2. The junction had 16 bases not matched to a gene; V was cut back by 3 bases and J by 4 bases. The CDR3 has 19 residues. CDR1 and CDR2 from the germline V gene are MGHRA and YSYEKL.